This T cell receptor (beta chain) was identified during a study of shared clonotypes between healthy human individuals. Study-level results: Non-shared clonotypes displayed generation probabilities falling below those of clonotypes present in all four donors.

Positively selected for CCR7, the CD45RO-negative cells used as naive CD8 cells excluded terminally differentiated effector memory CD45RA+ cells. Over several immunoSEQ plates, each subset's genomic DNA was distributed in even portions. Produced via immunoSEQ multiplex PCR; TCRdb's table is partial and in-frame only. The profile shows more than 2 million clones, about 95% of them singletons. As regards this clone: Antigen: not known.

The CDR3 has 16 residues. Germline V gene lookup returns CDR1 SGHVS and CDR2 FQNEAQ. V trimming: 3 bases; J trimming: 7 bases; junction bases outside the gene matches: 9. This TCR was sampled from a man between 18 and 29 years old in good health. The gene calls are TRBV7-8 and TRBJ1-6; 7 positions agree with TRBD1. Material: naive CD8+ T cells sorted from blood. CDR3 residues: CASSLTGNLGNSPLHF. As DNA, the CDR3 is TGTGCCAGCAGCTTGACAGGGAACCTGGGGAATTCACCCCTCCACTTT.